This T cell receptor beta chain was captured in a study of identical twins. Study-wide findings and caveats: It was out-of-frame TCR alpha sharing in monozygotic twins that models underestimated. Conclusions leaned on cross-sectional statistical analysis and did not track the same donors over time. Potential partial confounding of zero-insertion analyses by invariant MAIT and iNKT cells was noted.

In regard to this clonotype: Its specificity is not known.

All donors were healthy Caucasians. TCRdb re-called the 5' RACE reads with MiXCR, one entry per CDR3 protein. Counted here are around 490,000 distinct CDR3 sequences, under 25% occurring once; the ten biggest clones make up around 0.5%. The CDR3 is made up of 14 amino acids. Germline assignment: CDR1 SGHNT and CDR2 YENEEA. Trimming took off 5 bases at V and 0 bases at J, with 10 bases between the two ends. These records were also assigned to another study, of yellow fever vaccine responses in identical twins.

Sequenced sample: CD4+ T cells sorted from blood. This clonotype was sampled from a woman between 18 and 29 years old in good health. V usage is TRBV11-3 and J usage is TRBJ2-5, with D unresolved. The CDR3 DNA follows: TGTGCCAGCAGCCGAATAGAGTACCAAGAGACCCAGTACTTC. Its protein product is CASSRIEYQETQYF.